This TCR beta chain was obtained from a study of T-cell memory formation after mild COVID-19 (dated by TCRdb to 2020 to 2022). Notes on the research overall: Most TCR sequence clusters were specific to one of the two donors. Two young, previously healthy adult volunteers made up the cohort, one male and one female. T-cell clones expanding and contracting after mild COVID-19 in two donors were tracked by longitudinal TCRalpha and TCRbeta repertoire sequencing.

Trimming takes 3 bases from V and 6 bases from J, and the germline ends sit 7 bases apart. CDR1 and CDR2, per the germline V gene (reference sequence), are SEHNR and FQNEAQ. The CDR3, cysteine through phenylalanine, is 12 amino acids long. This entry keeps only the CDR3 DNA: 36 bases, framed from base 1. This clonotype has just a few counts. Which antigen it targets is not known. No base quality values were provided; no much bigger clone lies one nucleotide off. Sequencing was performed on an Illumina NovaSeq 6000. TCRalpha and TCRbeta cDNA libraries were built by 5'RACE with constant-segment primers, adding sample barcodes and unique molecular identifiers. RNA was extracted from every sample with Trizol reagent. Library amplification was performed in two PCR steps, and a second sample barcode and Illumina TruSeq adapters were introduced in the second step. The libraries were sequenced on an Illumina NovaSeq using 2 x 150 bp paired-end reads. Per the authors' processing: Demultiplexing of reads and collapsing into UMI-guided consensus sequences were performed with migec v1.2.7. Using mixcr v2.1.11, UMI consensuses were aligned to TRA and TRB V and J templates and then assembled into clonotypes. Clonotypes were classified as expanded or contracted when called significant by both edgeR and NoisET, with noise models trained on biological replicates. For edgeR calls, the cutoffs were a false discovery rate-adjusted p below 0.01 and a log2 fold-change threshold of 1. As an exploratory analysis of dynamics, PCA with hierarchical clustering was applied to max-normalized trajectories of the 1000 most abundant clonotypes. Separately sequenced CD4+ and CD8+ repertoires were used to assign the CD4 or CD8 phenotype of responding clones. TCRdb redid the processing of the public reads, applying fastp at Q25 and MiXCR, and retained in-frame beta chains. Rows are unified per CDR3 protein, each entry keeping the most common DNA and genes. The authors' filters were not applied to this entry. The sample data list about 360,000 distinct CDR3 sequences, and approximately 14% of these were observed just once. Jointly, the top ten make up about 20% of the sample.

PBMCs were isolated by Ficoll-Paque density gradient centrifugation. Results and caveats for the whole study, not just this receptor: From day 15 to 85, contracting clones showed balanced CD4/CD8 phenotypes, whereas a second wave of clones that expanded from day 15 to 37 leaned towards CD4+. Some responding clones were detected in pre-infection memory, which suggested that pre-existing cross-reactive memory T cells had joined the SARS-CoV-2 response. Contracting CD4+ clones turned up mainly in the CM and EM memory subsets, whereas EMRA was where CD8+ clones were enriched. Whether the second-wave clones peaking on day 37 were SARS-CoV-2 specific was not confirmed. Only a couple of mild cases were covered by the study, and larger cohorts that include severe cases with pre-infection samples were considered necessary.

The V gene is TRBV7-9 and the J gene is TRBJ2-3, with an unclear D gene assignment. The TCR was taken from a man aged 18 to 29 who had mild COVID-19 (a few samples of this study predate the infection). The sample titles of this study are shuffled in the database, so cell type and time point are left out; the donor was told from shared clones. The source material was PBMCs or a T cell subset sorted from them (not recorded which). The sequenced DNA is TGTGCCAGCAGCTTCCGGGTTGATACGCAGTATTTT. Its coded protein is CASSFRVDTQYF.